Below, 25 T cell receptor beta chains from the same sample are listed, as sequenced in a study of blood T cell repertoires in COVID-19. TCRdb's copy holds only in-frame clones and misses some; the assay was immunoSEQ multiplex PCR. The data hold tens of thousands of clones, with approximately 80% observed a single time. The sample consisted of peripheral blood. Receptor source: a man between 65 and 85 years old with acute or convalescent COVID-19.

The chain links TRBV30 to TRBJ1-4; 8 bases fit TRBD1. The J segment lost 1 base and the V segment lost 3 bases, leaving 4 bases of the junction unmatched. Germline V gene data show CDR1 as GTSNPN and CDR2 as SVGIG (reference sequence). This CDR3 is built from 15 residues. The CDR3 sequence: CAWSRTGLTNEKLFF. As DNA, the CDR3 is TGTGCCTGGAGCCGGACAGGGCTAACTAATGAAAAACTGTTTTTT.

The rearrangement uses TRBV7-8 and TRBJ1-6, with 7 bases lining up with TRBD1. The CDR3 is 15 residues long. Germline CDR1 and CDR2: SGHVS and FQNEAQ. The V segment lost 5 bases and the J segment 5 bases; nucleotides outside the gene matches: 6. The CDR3 is CASSKGDSDNSPLHF. CDR3 coding DNA: TGTGCCAGCAGCAAAGGGGACAGCGATAATTCACCCCTCCACTTT.

This clone appeared once. The chain couples TRBV3-1 (or the pseudogene TRBV3-2) to TRBJ1-5, with D tentatively TRBD1 (6 bases). Trimming shortened V by 0 bases and J by 6 bases, and 15 bases separated the two germline ends. The CDR3 sequence is 16 residues long. The germline V gene has CDR1 LGHDT and CDR2 YNNKEL (reference sequence). CDR3 in amino acids: CASSQDRPGVGQPQHF. CDR3 DNA: TGTGCCAGCAGCCAAGATCGGCCAGGGGTGGGTCAGCCCCAGCATTTT.

The chain employs TRBV12-5 and TRBJ2-5; the match to TRBD1 covers 8 bases. Germline CDR1 LGHNT, CDR2 FRNRAP. The CDR3 is 16 residues long. Germline trimming cut 10 bases from V and 5 bases from J; bases unmatched to any gene: 18. The CDR3 spells CATARTLDRGWETQYF. Here the CDR3 DNA reads TGTGCTACCGCTCGAACACTTGACAGGGGATGGGAGACCCAGTACTTC.

This chain connects TRBV12-3 or TRBV12-4 to TRBJ2-1, with D possibly matching TRBD1 (6 bases). V was clipped by 5 bases and J by 9 bases, with 11 bases between them. The CDR3 totals 12 residues. For the CDR3, the DNA is TGTGCCAGCAGTAGGGGGACGGGTGAGCAGTTCTTC. Its translation: CASSRGTGEQFF.

The V gene is TRBV2, the J gene TRBJ1-2, with a tentative D call TRBD1 (6 bases). This CDR3 comprises 12 residues. CDR1 is SNHLY, CDR2 FYNNEI, per germline. Here the CDR3 reads CARRGGIDGYTF. CDR3 in DNA: TGTGCGAGAAGGGGGGGGATCGATGGCTACACCTTC.

The J gene is TRBJ1-2, the V gene TRBV6-6; D is unresolved. The CDR3 consists of 13 residues. Germline V lookup: CDR1 MNHNY, CDR2 SVGAGI (reference sequence). Trimming cost V 7 bases and J 6 bases, with 15 bases left between them. The DNA for the CDR3 is TGTGCCAGCACCATGGACTTTTCGAATGGCTACACCTTC. It codes for CASTMDFSNGYTF.

The chain employs TRBV7-8 and TRBJ1-6; 7 bases fit TRBD1. The CDR3 loop spans 16 amino acids. V was pared by 4 bases and J by 5 bases, with 8 bases of the junction left unmatched. Germline-derived CDR1 and CDR2 are SGHVS and FQNEAQ. This CDR3 is CASSSMRDSNNSPLHF. DNA of the CDR3: TGTGCCAGCAGCTCCATGAGGGACAGTAATAATTCACCCCTCCACTTT.

This clone occurred a few times. Additional DNA sequences in this sample encode the identical CDR3. The chain combines TRBV7-2 with TRBJ2-7; possibly TRBD1 for D (6 bases). Germline lookup yields CDR1 SGHTA and CDR2 FQGNSA. The V end was cut by 1 base, the J end by 2 bases, with 12 bases between. This CDR3 spans 15 amino acids. In DNA, the CDR3 is TGTGCCAGCAGCTTAGACGGGACACGGACCTACGAGCAGTACTTC. Residues: CASSLDGTRTYEQYF.

This clone was seen a handful of times. The chain uses TRBV28 and TRBJ1-5; D may be TRBD1 (6 bases). This CDR3 contains 15 residues. Trimming removed 3 bases from V and 0 bases from J, with 9 bases in between. Per the germline V gene, CDR1 is MDHEN and CDR2 is SYDVKM. This CDR3 reads CASSFDRLSNQPQHF. The CDR3 DNA reads TGTGCCAGCAGTTTCGACAGGCTTAGCAATCAGCCCCAGCATTTT.

The CDR3: CASSGRQGARALMNTEAFF. Written as DNA, the CDR3 is TGTGCCAGCAGTGGGAGACAGGGGGCTCGTGCCCTTATGAACACTGAAGCTTTCTTT. V and J are TRBV28 and TRBJ1-1, with 10 positions matching TRBD1. This CDR3 has 19 amino acids. The V gene end was trimmed by 5 bases and the J gene end by 0 bases; junction bases not matched to a gene: 15. Germline assignment: CDR1 MDHEN and CDR2 SYDVKM.

The rearrangement links TRBV6-1 to TRBJ2-7; 8 bases align to TRBD2. Germline V lookup: CDR1 MNHNS, CDR2 SASEGT. The length of the CDR3 is 16 residues. With 3 bases clipped from V and 0 bases from J, the junction kept 7 bases outside the gene matches. The CDR3 region is CASSDLGGGTSYEQYF. As DNA, the CDR3 is TGTGCCAGCAGTGACCTCGGCGGGGGGACCTCCTACGAGCAGTACTTC.

The V and J genes are TRBV12-3 or TRBV12-4 and TRBJ1-1; D call uncertain. Trimming took 5 bases from V and 5 from J, leaving 6 bases between them. The CDR3 has 11 amino acids. CDR3 sequence: CASSRGTEAFF. CDR3 nucleotide sequence: TGTGCCAGCAGTCGCGGGACTGAAGCTTTCTTT.

There are a few counts of this clone. The DNA of the CDR3 is TGTGCCAGCAGGAGGGTTAAAGGTTCACCCCTCCACTTT. Amino acids: CASRRVKGSPLHF. V usage is TRBV12-3 or TRBV12-4 and J usage is TRBJ1-6, with D unclear. Trimming cost V 6 bases and J 9 bases, with 12 bases left between them. The CDR3 totals 13 residues.

The gene calls are TRBV4-2 and TRBJ1-1, with TRBD1 identical over 7 bases. Trimming removed 0 bases from V and 4 bases from J; junction bases left unmatched: 8. Germline lookup yields CDR1 LGHNA and CDR2 YNFKEQ. This CDR3 contains 16 residues. As DNA, the CDR3 is TGTGCCAGCAGCCAAGACCGGCGAGGGGGCGGCACTGAAGCTTTCTTT. Translated: CASSQDRRGGGTEAFF.

This chain links TRBV5-6 with TRBJ1-2; D is ambiguous. Trimming cost V 0 bases and J 7 bases, with 7 bases left between them. Germline values: CDR1 SGHDT, CDR2 YYEEEE. There are 12 residues in the CDR3. CDR3 residues: CASSLVYLGYTF. CDR3 nucleotide sequence: TGTGCCAGCAGCTTGGTCTATCTTGGCTACACCTTC. The full variable domain, in which reference TRBV5-6 and TRBJ1-2 provide the parts outside the CDR3, is DAGVTQSPTHLIKTRGQQVTLRCSPKSGHDTVSWYQQALGQGPQFIFQYYEEEERQRGNFPDRFSGHQFPNYSSELNVNALLLGDSALYLCASSLVYLGYTFGSGTRLTVV.

The chain recombines TRBV14 with TRBJ1-2; possible D gene TRBD1, 5 bases. V was trimmed by 0 bases and J by 5 bases, leaving 13 bases between them. Germline V gene lookup returns CDR1 SGHDN and CDR2 FVKESK. This CDR3 has 15 amino acids. The CDR3 nucleotides read TGTGCCAGCAGCCAAGATTTGGGTCAGGGATATGGCTACACCTTC. The encoded protein is CASSQDLGQGYGYTF.

This rearrangement joins TRBV3-1 (or the pseudogene TRBV3-2) to TRBJ1-5; D unclear. Trimming removed 4 bases at V and 4 bases at J, with 17 bases between. The CDR3 loop spans 16 amino acids. Germline V lookup: CDR1 LGHDT, CDR2 YNNKEL (reference sequence). The CDR3: CASSRSSVAGNQPQHF. CDR3 bases: TGTGCCAGCAGCCGATCTTCAGTAGCGGGGAATCAGCCCCAGCATTTT.

V gene TRBV7-9 combines with J gene TRBJ2-7, with TRBD2 matching over 7 bases. In germline, CDR1 is SEHNR, CDR2 FQNEAQ (reference sequence). The CDR3 loop spans 14 amino acids. J lost 8 bases, V lost 5 bases, and 12 bases had no gene match. CDR3 in DNA: TGTGCCAGCAGCGGTCGGGACTACCTTGCTAAGCAGTACTTC. The encoded protein is CASSGRDYLAKQYF. Together with reference TRBV7-9 and TRBJ2-7, the CDR3 gives the full variable domain: DTGVSQNPRHKITKRGQNVTFRCDPISEHNRLYWYRQTLGQGPEFLTYFQNEAQLEKSRLLSDRFSAERPKGSFSTLEIQRTEQGDSAMYLCASSGRDYLAKQYFGPGTRLTVT.

V usage is TRBV7-2 and J usage is TRBJ1-6; D unclear. The CDR3 length is 13 residues. Germline CDR1 reads SGHTA; CDR2 reads FQGNSA. V shed 4 bases and J shed 4 bases, with 5 bases lying between them. This CDR3 reads CASSSGYNSPLHF. CDR3 DNA: TGTGCCAGCAGCTCCGGGTATAATTCACCCCTCCACTTT.

This chain uses TRBV5-6 with TRBJ2-7; tentative D call: TRBD1 (6 bases). Germline-derived CDR1 and CDR2 are SGHDT and YYEEEE. The V and J ends lost 5 bases and 2 bases respectively, with 14 bases between them. CDR3 size: 14 residues. Written as DNA, the CDR3 is TGTGCCAGCAGTCAGGGTTGGGGGCCCTACGAGCAGTACTTC. It specifies CASSQGWGPYEQYF.

The chain is built from TRBV27 and TRBJ1-5, with D hard to call. V shed 0 bases and J shed 1 base, with 13 bases lying between them. CDR3 length: 17 residues. Looked up from germline, CDR1 is MNHEY and CDR2 is SMNVEV (reference sequence). The DNA for the CDR3 is TGTGCCAGCAGTTTATCCTTTGGGGAGACCAGCAATCAGCCCCAGCATTTT. This encodes CASSLSFGETSNQPQHF.

The chain links TRBV6-2 or TRBV6-3 to TRBJ2-7; unclear D gene. The germline V and J ends were trimmed by 5 bases and 0 bases, with 8 bases remaining between them. This CDR3 comprises 13 residues. Looked up from germline, CDR1 is MNHEY and CDR2 is SVGEGT. For the CDR3, the DNA is TGTGCCAGCAGTACCGCGAGCTCCTACGAGCAGTACTTC. It encodes CASSTASSYEQYF.

This clone has a handful of counts. V gene TRBV12-3 or TRBV12-4 combines with J gene TRBJ1-6, with a tentative D call TRBD1 (5 bases). Trimming shortened V by 6 bases and J by 5 bases, and 8 bases separated the two germline ends. The CDR3 contains 13 residues. CDR3 in amino acids: CASRDTNNSPLHF. CDR3 DNA: TGTGCCAGCAGGGACACAAATAATTCACCCCTCCACTTT.

CDR3 bases: TGTGCCAGCAGCTTGGGCCCGGCGAACACCGGGGAGCTGTTTTTT. It is translated as CASSLGPANTGELFF. The genes are TRBV5-5 and TRBJ2-2; D gene ambiguous. The ends were cut back, 0 bases at V and 0 bases at J, with 6 bases in the middle. The CDR3 has 15 residues. CDR1 and CDR2 (germline): SGHKS, YYEKEE (reference sequence).